The clone carrying this TCR beta chain appeared once. The junction departs from germline at one end; a sequencing error may be responsible. Other nucleotide sequences in the sample specify the same CDR3. This record belongs to a study of T cell responses to AZD1222 COVID-19 vaccine. Assay: immunoSEQ multiplex PCR; the TCRdb copy retains only in-frame clones and omits some. This table has around 140,000 clones, 70% to 90% appearing once. This sequence was found in an adult in good health. The specimen was peripheral blood, collected on day 0 of AZD1222 vaccination.

Here the CDR3 DNA reads TGCGCCAGCAGCTCGGACAGAGGCAATCAGCCCCAGCATTTT. Protein sequence: CASSSDRGNQPQHF. The V gene is TRBV6-5, the J gene TRBJ1-5, with a tentative D call TRBD1 (6 bases). There are 14 residues in the CDR3. Germline V lookup: CDR1 MNHEY, CDR2 SVGAGI.